What follows are 3 T cell receptor beta chains derived from one specimen sequenced in a study of blood T cell repertoires in COVID-19. Sequencing was performed with immunoSEQ multiplex PCR; in TCRdb, only in-frame clones are kept and a portion is missing. This table has 61,000 or so clones, approximately 83% appearing once. The sequencing input was peripheral blood. The receptors were gathered from a woman older than 75 with acute or convalescent COVID-19.

Only a few counts were recorded for this clone. This sequence joins TRBV27 and TRBJ1-6, with D perhaps TRBD1 (6 bases). Germline CDR1 is MNHEY and CDR2 is SMNVEV (reference sequence). V was pared by 6 bases and J by 2 bases, with 14 bases between. The CDR3 is made up of 16 amino acids. DNA for the CDR3: TGTGCCAGCAGCCCACAGGGAATCCCCTATAATTCACCCCTCCACTTT. Translated: CASSPQGIPYNSPLHF.

V gene TRBV5-5 combines with J gene TRBJ2-3, with 10 positions matching TRBD2. Germline CDR1 SGHKS, CDR2 YYEKEE (reference sequence). CDR3 length equals 15 residues. V dropped 4 bases and J dropped 2; count of bases not matched to a gene: 4. The CDR3 region is CASSRTSGYTDTQYF. CDR3 coding DNA: TGTGCCAGCAGCCGGACTAGCGGATACACAGATACGCAGTATTTT. Supplemented by reference TRBV5-5 and TRBJ2-3, the full variable domain reads DAGVTQSPTHLIKTRGQQVTLRCSPISGHKSVSWYQQVLGQGPQFIFQYYEKEERGRGNFPDRFSARQFPNYSSELNVNALLLGDSALYLCASSRTSGYTDTQYFGPGTRLTVL.

The gene calls are TRBV6-1 and TRBJ1-5; 7 bases are a match to TRBD1. After removal of 0 bases from V and 4 bases from J, the junction contained 3 bases not matched to a gene. The V gene's germline CDR1 is MNHNS and CDR2 SASEGT. The CDR3 spans 15 residues. The CDR3 loop is CASSEAGQQNQPQHF. In DNA form, the CDR3 reads TGTGCCAGCAGTGAAGCGGGACAGCAAAATCAGCCCCAGCATTTT.